Sequencing of this T cell receptor beta chain was carried out in a study of control samples from healthy donors and cancer patients. The CDR3 is 15 residues long. The germline CDR1 and CDR2 sequences are SGHDT and YYEEEE. V gave up 1 base and J gave up 5 bases, with 15 bases separating them. Profiling relied on immunoSEQ multiplex PCR, and the TCRdb table lists in-frame clones only, not all of them. The sample yields some 90,000 clones, roughly 90% seen once. This clone was observed a single time. The V gene is TRBV5-6, the J gene TRBJ2-5; unclear D gene. Sample: blood. This clonotype was obtained from a woman aged 25 to 39 in good health. As DNA, the CDR3 is TGTGCCAGCAGCTTGAGAGGAAGTGGCGGTGAGACCCAGTACTTC. It codes for CASSLRGSGGETQYF.